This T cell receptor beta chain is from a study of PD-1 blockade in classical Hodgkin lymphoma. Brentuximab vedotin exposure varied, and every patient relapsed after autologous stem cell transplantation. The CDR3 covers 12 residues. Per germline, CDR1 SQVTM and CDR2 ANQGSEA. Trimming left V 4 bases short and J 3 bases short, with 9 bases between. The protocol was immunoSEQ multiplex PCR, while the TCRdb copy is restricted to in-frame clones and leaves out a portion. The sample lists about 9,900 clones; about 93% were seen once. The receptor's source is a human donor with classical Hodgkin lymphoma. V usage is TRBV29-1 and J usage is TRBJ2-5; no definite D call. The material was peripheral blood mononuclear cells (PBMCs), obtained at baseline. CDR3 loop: CSVGKFEETQYF. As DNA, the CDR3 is TGCAGCGTTGGGAAATTCGAAGAGACCCAGTACTTC.